Sequencing of this T cell receptor (beta chain) was carried out in a study of T-cell reconstitution after alpha-beta-depleted transplantation in children. General study findings and limits: The study reportedly traced alpha-beta T cells about two months after transplant to several hundred expanded graft clones. Newly produced T cells mostly provided counts and TCRbeta diversity after one year, as hyperexpanded clones declined. Some patients showed high day-60 TCRbeta diversity, which derived from surviving recipient T cells and thymic progenitors.

Germline trimming cut 2 bases from V and 9 bases from J; bases unmatched to any gene: 16. In germline, CDR1 is MNHEY, CDR2 SVGEGT. This CDR3 has 17 residues. Construction of the TCRbeta library involved unique molecular identifiers. TCRdb reprocessed the PCR reads with MiXCR, giving one entry per CDR3 protein. The sample lists around 230,000 distinct CDR3 sequences, roughly a sixth occurring once. In regard to this clonotype: Its antigen is not identified.

The sequence was collected from a male patient between 2 and 10 years old who had a stem cell transplant for acute lymphoblastic leukemia, so the T cells may come from the graft donor. This sequence joins TRBV6-2 or TRBV6-3 and TRBJ2-1, with 7 bases aligning to TRBD2. The sequencing used PBMCs, mostly from graft donor cells, collected 360 days after TCRalphabeta/CD19-depleted stem cell transplant. The CDR3 spells CASSYGGRKDRFLEQFF. CDR3 nucleotides: TGTGCCAGCAGTTACGGCGGGAGAAAGGATCGATTTCTTGAGCAGTTCTTC.